This T cell receptor (beta chain) was profiled in a study of blood T cells in healthy people across ages. The CDR3 has 15 residues. Losses at the gene ends were 7 bases for V and 0 bases for J; bases not matched to a gene: 8. The germline V gene has CDR1 SGHRS and CDR2 YFSETQ. Primed by a sample-barcoded 5' primer and a J-beta primer mix, a second PCR proceeded for about 6 to 12 cycles. TCRdb re-called the 5' RACE reads through MiXCR, storing one row per CDR3 protein. The sample yields around 780,000 distinct CDR3 sequences, roughly 24% seen once. This clonotype was recorded a few times. These same records also appear under a second study, on T cells of mothers and their children.

Material for sequencing was blood. The origin of this receptor is a boy younger than 18 in good health. This rearrangement joins TRBV5-1 to TRBJ2-3, with 7 bases matching TRBD1. This CDR3 reads CASLRQGVSTDTQYF. The CDR3 bases are TGCGCCAGCCTCCGTCAGGGGGTTAGCACAGATACGCAGTATTTT.